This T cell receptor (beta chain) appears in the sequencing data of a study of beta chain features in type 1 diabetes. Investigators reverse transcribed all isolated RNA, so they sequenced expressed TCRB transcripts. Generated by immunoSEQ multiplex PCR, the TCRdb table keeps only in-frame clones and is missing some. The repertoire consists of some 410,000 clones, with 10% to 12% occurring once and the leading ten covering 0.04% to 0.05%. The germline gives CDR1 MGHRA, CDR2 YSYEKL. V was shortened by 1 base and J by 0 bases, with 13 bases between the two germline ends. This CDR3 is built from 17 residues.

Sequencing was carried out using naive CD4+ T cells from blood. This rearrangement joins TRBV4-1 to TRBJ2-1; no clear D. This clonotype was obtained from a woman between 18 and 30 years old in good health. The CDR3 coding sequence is TGCGCCAGCAGCCAAGCCCCGTGGGTTGGCTCCTACAATGAGCAGTTCTTC. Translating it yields CASSQAPWVGSYNEQFF.